Sequencing of this TCR beta chain was carried out in a study of blood T cell repertoires in COVID-19. As for the study in general: COVID-19 samples, acute and convalescent, were from the United States, Italy and Spain. PBMCs, B-cell-depleted T cells, or T cells provided the cDNA or gDNA that made up the material.

The CDR3 contains 16 residues. V trimming: 4 bases; J trimming: 0 bases; junction bases outside the gene matches: 6. Germline loops: CDR1 MNHEY, CDR2 SVGEGT. Clones were read by immunoSEQ multiplex PCR, and TCRdb kept only the in-frame ones, dropping some. The sample yields around 150,000 clones, roughly 90% seen once. Sequencing was carried out using peripheral blood. The rearrangement joins TRBV6-2 or TRBV6-3 to TRBJ1-5; TRBD1 matches 7 bases. The TCR sequence derives from a man in his sixties with acute or convalescent COVID-19. CDR3 region: CASSWDRSYSNQPQHF. The CDR3 nucleotides are TGTGCCAGCAGTTGGGACAGAAGTTATAGCAATCAGCCCCAGCATTTT.